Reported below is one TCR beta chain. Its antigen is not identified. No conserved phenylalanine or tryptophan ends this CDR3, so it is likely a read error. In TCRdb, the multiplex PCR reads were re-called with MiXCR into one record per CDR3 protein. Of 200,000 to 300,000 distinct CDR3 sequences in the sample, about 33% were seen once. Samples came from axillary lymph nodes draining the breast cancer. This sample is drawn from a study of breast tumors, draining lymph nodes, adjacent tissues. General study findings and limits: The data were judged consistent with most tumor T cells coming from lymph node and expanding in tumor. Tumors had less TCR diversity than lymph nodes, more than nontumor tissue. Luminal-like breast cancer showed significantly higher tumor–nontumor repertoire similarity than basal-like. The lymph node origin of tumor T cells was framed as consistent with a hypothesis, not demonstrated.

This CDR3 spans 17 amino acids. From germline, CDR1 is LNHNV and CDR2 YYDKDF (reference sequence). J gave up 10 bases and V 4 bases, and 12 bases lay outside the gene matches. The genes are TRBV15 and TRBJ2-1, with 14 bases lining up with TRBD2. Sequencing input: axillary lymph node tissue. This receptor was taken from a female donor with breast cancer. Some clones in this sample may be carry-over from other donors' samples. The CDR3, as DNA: TGTGCCACCAGCACTACCCCCGGGACTAGCGGGAGCTCAGAGCAGTTCTCC. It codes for CATSTTPGTSGSSEQFS.